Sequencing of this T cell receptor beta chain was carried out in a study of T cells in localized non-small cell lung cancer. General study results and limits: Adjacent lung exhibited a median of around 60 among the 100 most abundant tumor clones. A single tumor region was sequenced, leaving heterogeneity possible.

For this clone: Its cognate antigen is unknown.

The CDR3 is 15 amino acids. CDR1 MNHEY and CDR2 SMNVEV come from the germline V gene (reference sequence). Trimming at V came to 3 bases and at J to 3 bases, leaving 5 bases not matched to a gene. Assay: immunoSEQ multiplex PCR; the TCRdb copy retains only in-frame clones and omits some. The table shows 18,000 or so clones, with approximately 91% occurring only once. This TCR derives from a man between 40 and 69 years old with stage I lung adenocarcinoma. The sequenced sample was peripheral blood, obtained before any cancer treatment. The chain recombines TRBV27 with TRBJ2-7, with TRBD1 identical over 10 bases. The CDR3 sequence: CASSLPGQGIYEQYF. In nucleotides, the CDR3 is TGTGCCAGCAGTTTGCCGGGACAGGGGATCTACGAGCAGTACTTC.